The subject of this entry is one T cell receptor (beta chain). In this sample, this clone turned up a few times. Its antigen remains unidentified. Qualities for individual bases were not recorded, and no much larger clone is one base off. Synthetic TCR analog templates were spiked into each PCR to estimate absolute template abundance from read counts. The immunoSEQ assay was used to amplify TCRbeta CDR3 regions from genomic DNA with bias-controlled V and J gene primers. Rearranged TCRbeta segments were sequenced at approximately 20X coverage. Concerning the study's data processing: Clustering was used to correct sequencing errors, and CDR3s were annotated against IMGT so that V, D and J genes could be assigned. Out-of-frame and stop-codon sequences were excluded, and only productive TCRbeta rearrangements were used in downstream analyses. Clonality was calculated as one minus the Shannon entropy normalized by the log of the number of unique productive sequences. Clones differing between time points or between blood and tumor were identified using Fisher's exact test with Benjamini-Hochberg correction, with an adjusted p below 0.01 applied as the threshold. In its TCRdb copy, this immuneACCESS table keeps in-frame sequences only and misses some clones. Where compared with another copy, unresolved V genes explain less than half of these, and the others have no known cause. V and J calls and clone size are given by that table; D and trimming were obtained from the DNA. The sample profile shows under 130,000 clones; over 75% of them were found once. The ten largest clones represent about 2.4% of the sample.

These data come from a study of PD-L1 blockade in urothelial cancer (TCRdb year 2017). A note on the overall study: Therapy was started at some point between 2013 and 2015 for all patients, and atezolizumab 1,200 mg was administered intravenously every 3 weeks. About 85% of the 29 patients were males with bladder-origin urothelial cancer, and about 65% of the 29 reported a prior smoking history. An ECOG performance status of 0 or 1 was recorded for the patients, and 0 to 3 prior chemotherapy regimens had been received by the patients. Blood samples were analyzed at 3 weeks after treatment start (second dose) and at 6 weeks after treatment start. A median of approximately 140,000 T cells and some 82,000 unique TCRs was obtained from blood samples, and a median clonality of roughly 0.08 was observed. Somatic, immune and clinical correlates of response to PD-L1 blockade with atezolizumab in urothelial cancer were the focus of an exploratory multi-omic analysis. Pretreatment tumor samples, along with matched peripheral blood collected serially before and after atezolizumab treatment, underwent TCR sequencing. Durable clinical benefit meant progression-free survival longer than 6 months, and TCR features were also tested against progression-free and overall survival. In the same patients, whole exome sequencing and RNA sequencing of pretreatment tumors were performed in addition to TCR sequencing. Nine patients reached durable clinical benefit, while 15 to 20 patients did not. Twenty-nine patients had pretreatment blood TCR-seq, some 25 had at least one posttreatment blood collection, and some 25 had tumor TCR-seq.

The cohort included 29 patients with locally advanced or metastatic urothelial carcinoma who were treated at Memorial Sloan Kettering on a trial protocol. Peripheral blood mononuclear cells were collected pretreatment and during treatment, with between 1 and 8 total time points obtained per patient. The Qiagen DNeasy Blood extraction kit was used to purify genomic DNA from total PBMCs and from tumor samples. PBMCs were collected pretreatment and during treatment, and were isolated and stored as previously described. General study outcomes and caveats: A pretreatment peripheral blood TCR clonality below the median was linked to improved progression-free and overall survival. Greater expansion of tumor-associated TCR clones in peripheral blood 3 weeks after the start of treatment was observed in patients with durable benefit (n ≈ 24, p = 0.022). Because of the small sample size (n ≈ 30) and the many exploratory analyses performed, the results are intended to be regarded as hypothesis-generating.

V has 1 base trimmed and J has 5 bases trimmed; junction bases matching no gene number 5. The germline V gene encodes CDR1 SNHLY and CDR2 FYNNEI. From cysteine to phenylalanine, the CDR3 is 14 amino acids long. Only CDR3 DNA is held: 42 bases, read in frame from base 1. Recombination linked TRBV2 to TRBJ2-7; TRBD2 lines up with 7 middle nucleotides. Source: PBMCs, taken around atezolizumab (anti-PD-L1) treatment. The TCR was taken from a man between 50 and 59 years old with urothelial cancer. The nucleotide sequence reads as follows: TGTGCCAGCAGTGAAGGGACTAGTGGACACGAGCAGTACTTC. This codes for CASSEGTSGHEQYF.